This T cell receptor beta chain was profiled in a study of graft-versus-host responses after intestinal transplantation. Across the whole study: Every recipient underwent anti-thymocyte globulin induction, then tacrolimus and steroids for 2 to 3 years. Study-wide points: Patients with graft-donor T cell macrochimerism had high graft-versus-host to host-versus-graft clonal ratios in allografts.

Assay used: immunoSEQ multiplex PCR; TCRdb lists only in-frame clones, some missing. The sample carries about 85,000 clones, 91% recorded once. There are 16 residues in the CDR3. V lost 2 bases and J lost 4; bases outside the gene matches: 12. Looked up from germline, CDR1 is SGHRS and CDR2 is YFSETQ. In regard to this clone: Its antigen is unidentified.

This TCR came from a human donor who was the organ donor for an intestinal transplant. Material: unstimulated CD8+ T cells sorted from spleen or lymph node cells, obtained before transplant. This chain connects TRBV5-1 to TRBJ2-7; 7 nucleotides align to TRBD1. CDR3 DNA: TGCGCCAGCAGCTTAAGACGACAGGGTACGGTTTACGAGCAGTACTTC. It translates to CASSLRRQGTVYEQYF.